This T cell receptor beta chain is drawn from a study of T cells in tuberculosis. Whole-study context: IGRA-negative adolescents, IGRA-positive adolescents with latent tuberculosis and adults with active tuberculosis formed this South African cohort.

Sequencing used immunoSEQ multiplex PCR; TCRdb keeps in-frame clones, though not all of them. Found here are over 20,000 clones, approximately 97% of them singletons; the top ten hold around 6.2%. Findings of the study overall: Active tuberculosis patients had shorter CDR3-alpha; the beta difference was nonsignificant.

As regards this clone: Its specificity is not known.

The receptor comes from a donor aged 10-29 years with latent tuberculosis or without tuberculosis infection. The sample comprised PBMCs.

The CDR3 here is CASSLDGQETQYF. CDR3 DNA: TGTGCCAGCAGCTTAGACGGCCAAGAGACCCAGTACTTC. The V call is TRBV11-3, the J call TRBJ2-5; D unresolved. The V gene's germline CDR1 is SGHNT and CDR2 YENEEA. This CDR3 region has 13 residues. Trimming took 0 bases from V and 1 from J, leaving 3 bases between them.